The rows below give T cell receptor beta chains drawn from one sample of a study of blood T cells in healthy people across ages. A single record per CDR3 protein comes from TCRdb applying MiXCR to the 5' RACE reads. The sample yields 1.2 million to 1.5 million distinct CDR3 sequences, 42% seen once. Sequenced input: blood. These receptors originate from a woman between 18 and 29 years old in good health. CDR3s leave out the opening cysteine and the closing phenylalanine or tryptophan. Fields, in order: CDR3 length, J gene, V gene, D gene, CDR3 protein. The D gene is left open where the match is weak.

length: 9
J: TRBJ2-2
V: TRBV7-9
D: .
CDR3: ASGRSGELF

length: 13
J: TRBJ2-5
V: TRBV27
D: TRBD1
CDR3: ASTKGGRDRGRQY

length: 10
J: TRBJ1-1
V: TRBV4-2
D: .
CDR3: ASSHLQTEAF

length: 12
J: TRBJ1-5
V: TRBV6-5
D: .
CDR3: ASRADSTNQPQH

length: 12
J: TRBJ2-7
V: TRBV6-2/TRBV6-3
D: TRBD1
CDR3: ASSSADRAYEQY

length: 13
J: TRBJ2-3
V: TRBV30
D: .
CDR3: AWRTMTGQTDTQY

length: 11
J: TRBJ1-1
V: TRBV29-1
D: TRBD1
CDR3: SVRDRLNTEAF

length: 15
J: TRBJ1-6
V: TRBV27
D: .
CDR3: ASSLMGFGSYNSPLH

length: 13
J: TRBJ1-6
V: TRBV27
D: .
CDR3: ASSPGAAANSPLH

length: 13
J: TRBJ2-7
V: TRBV7-2
D: TRBD2
CDR3: ASSRGDSGVYERY

length: 13
J: TRBJ1-1
V: TRBV6-5
D: .
CDR3: ASSSNSRVNTEAF

length: 13
J: TRBJ1-1
V: TRBV7-9
D: .
CDR3: ASSLAGGLGTEAF

length: 15
J: TRBJ2-3
V: TRBV28
D: .
CDR3: ASSPLDILTSTDTQY

length: 11
J: TRBJ2-1
V: TRBV6-5
D: TRBD2
CDR3: ASSYGEGNEQF

length: 11
J: TRBJ2-7
V: TRBV11-2
D: .
CDR3: ASSLHLNYEQY

length: 13
J: TRBJ2-1
V: TRBV5-1
D: .
CDR3: AASPAGGGYNEQF

length: 14
J: TRBJ2-5
V: TRBV7-2
D: TRBD2
CDR3: ASSDTRLAGARAQY

length: 10
J: TRBJ1-6
V: TRBV30
D: .
CDR3: AWGPTYSPLH

length: 13
J: TRBJ2-1
V: TRBV27
D: TRBD2
CDR3: ASRPSGRASNEQF

length: 12
J: TRBJ2-5
V: TRBV2
D: .
CDR3: ASSEVRGQETQY

length: 11
J: TRBJ1-5
V: TRBV29-1
D: .
CDR3: SVVAGGGQPQH

length: 11
J: TRBJ2-7
V: TRBV20-1
D: TRBD2
CDR3: SASASGYYEQY

length: 12
J: TRBJ2-7
V: TRBV7-9
D: .
CDR3: ASSSEAADYEQY

length: 16
J: TRBJ2-3
V: TRBV7-9
D: TRBD2
CDR3: ASSPLTSGRTSTDTQY

length: 14
J: TRBJ2-7
V: TRBV7-2
D: TRBD2
CDR3: ASSDRTSGRAYEQY

length: 13
J: TRBJ1-6
V: TRBV12-3/TRBV12-4
D: .
CDR3: ASSTTTGMGSPLH

length: 13
J: TRBJ1-2
V: TRBV5-4
D: .
CDR3: ASSPSTAANYGYT

length: 13
J: TRBJ2-1
V: TRBV6-1
D: TRBD2
CDR3: ASSAQAGGGNEQF

length: 13
J: TRBJ2-5
V: TRBV3-1
D: TRBD2
CDR3: ASSQAGLANGEQY

length: 9
J: TRBJ1-1
V: TRBV29-1
D: .
CDR3: SVGDIPEAF

length: 11
J: TRBJ2-5
V: TRBV2
D: TRBD2
CDR3: ALSREVGETQY

length: 14
J: TRBJ2-7
V: TRBV12-3/TRBV12-4
D: .
CDR3: ASSPQGDRNSYEQY

length: 16
J: TRBJ1-5
V: TRBV20-1
D: .
CDR3: SARPRYLGYRPNQPQH

length: 15
J: TRBJ1-6
V: TRBV18
D: .
CDR3: ASSGQAMSSYNSPLH

length: 10
J: TRBJ2-5
V: TRBV7-6
D: .
CDR3: ASSSWLGNQY

length: 12
J: TRBJ2-7
V: TRBV12-5
D: .
CDR3: ASGWSSVSYEQY

length: 13
J: TRBJ2-5
V: TRBV20-1
D: TRBD2
CDR3: SARGLADFQETQY

length: 14
J: TRBJ2-7
V: TRBV27
D: TRBD2
CDR3: ASSSGSGGFSYEQY

length: 13
J: TRBJ2-7
V: TRBV11-1
D: TRBD1
CDR3: AGSLNTGGVYEQY

length: 13
J: TRBJ2-3
V: TRBV20-1
D: .
CDR3: SARGSGEGTDTQY

length: 14
J: TRBJ2-1
V: TRBV7-2
D: TRBD2
CDR3: ASSRTSGGAFGEQF

length: 15
J: TRBJ2-1
V: TRBV7-6
D: TRBD2
CDR3: ASSLGGGGALYNEQF